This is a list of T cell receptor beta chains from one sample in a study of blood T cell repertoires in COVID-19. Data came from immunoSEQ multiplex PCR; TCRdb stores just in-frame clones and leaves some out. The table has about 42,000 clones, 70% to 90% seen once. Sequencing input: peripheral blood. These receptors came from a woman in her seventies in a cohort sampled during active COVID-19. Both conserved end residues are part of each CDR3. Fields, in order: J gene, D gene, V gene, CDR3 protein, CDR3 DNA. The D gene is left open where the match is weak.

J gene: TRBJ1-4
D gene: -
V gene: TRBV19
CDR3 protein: CASRQEATNEKLFF
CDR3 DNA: TGTGCCAGTAGGCAGGAGGCGACTAATGAAAAACTGTTTTTT

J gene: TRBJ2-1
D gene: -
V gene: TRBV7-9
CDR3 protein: CASSLDGSNEQFF
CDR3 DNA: TGTGCCAGCAGCTTAGACGGGAGTAATGAGCAGTTCTTC

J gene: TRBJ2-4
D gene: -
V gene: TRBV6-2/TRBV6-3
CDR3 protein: CASSGQGRNIQYF
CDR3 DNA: TGTGCCAGCAGTGGGCAGGGTCGGAACATTCAGTACTTC

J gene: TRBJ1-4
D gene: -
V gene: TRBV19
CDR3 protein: CASSKTATNEKLFF
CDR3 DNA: TGTGCCAGTAGTAAAACAGCAACTAATGAAAAACTGTTTTTT

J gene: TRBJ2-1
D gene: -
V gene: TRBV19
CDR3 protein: CASSMNSESSYNEQFF
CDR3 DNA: TGTGCCAGTAGTATGAATAGCGAGAGCTCCTACAATGAGCAGTTCTTC

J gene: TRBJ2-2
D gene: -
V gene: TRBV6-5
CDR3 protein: CASIGRVTGELFF
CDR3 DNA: TGTGCCAGCATTGGCAGGGTGACCGGGGAGCTGTTTTTT

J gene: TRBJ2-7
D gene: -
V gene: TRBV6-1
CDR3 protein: CASSDTYEQYF
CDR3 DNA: TGTGCCAGCAGTGATACCTACGAGCAGTACTTC

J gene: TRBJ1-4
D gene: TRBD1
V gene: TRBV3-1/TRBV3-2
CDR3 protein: CASSQHRGTGGEKLFF
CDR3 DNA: TGTGCCAGCAGCCAACACCGGGGGACAGGGGGGGAAAAACTGTTTTTT

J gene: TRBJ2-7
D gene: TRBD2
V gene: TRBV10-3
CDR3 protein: CAISGSKTGLTYEQYF
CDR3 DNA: TGTGCCATCAGCGGGTCTAAAACGGGACTAACCTACGAGCAGTACTTC

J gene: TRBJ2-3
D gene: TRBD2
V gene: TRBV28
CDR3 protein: CASSSPAAGVKDTQYF
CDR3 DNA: TGTGCCAGCAGTTCTCCAGCAGCGGGAGTTAAAGATACGCAGTATTTT

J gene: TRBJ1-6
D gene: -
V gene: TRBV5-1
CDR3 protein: CASSLGAGLNSPLHF
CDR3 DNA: TGCGCCAGCAGCTTGGGGGCAGGCCTTAATTCACCCCTCCACTTT

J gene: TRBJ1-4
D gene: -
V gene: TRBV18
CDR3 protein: CASSPSRLATNEKLFF
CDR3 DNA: TGTGCCAGCTCACCAAGTAGGCTAGCAACTAATGAAAAACTGTTTTTT

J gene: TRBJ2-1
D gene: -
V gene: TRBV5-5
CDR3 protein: CASTRTGTERDEQFF
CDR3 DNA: TGTGCCAGCACCCGGACAGGGACGGAGCGGGACGAGCAGTTCTTC

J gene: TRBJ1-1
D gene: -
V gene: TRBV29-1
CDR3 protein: CSVKDRRTEAFF
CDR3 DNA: TGCAGCGTTAAGGACCGGAGGACTGAAGCTTTCTTT

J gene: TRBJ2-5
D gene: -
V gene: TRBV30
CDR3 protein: CAWKRVRIATQYF
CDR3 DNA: TGTGCCTGGAAGCGGGTAAGAATCGCGACCCAGTACTTC

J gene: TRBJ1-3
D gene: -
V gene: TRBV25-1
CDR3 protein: CASIGQLSGNTIYF
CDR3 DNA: TGTGCCAGCATAGGACAGCTCTCTGGAAACACCATATATTTT

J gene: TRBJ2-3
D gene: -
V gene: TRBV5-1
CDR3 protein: CASSPEVLSTDTQYF
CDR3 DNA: TGCGCCAGCTCCCCCGAGGTGCTCAGCACAGATACGCAGTATTTT

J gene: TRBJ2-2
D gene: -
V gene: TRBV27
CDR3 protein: CASSAGTYTGELFF
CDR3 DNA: TGTGCCAGCAGCGCCGGGACTTACACCGGGGAGCTGTTTTTT

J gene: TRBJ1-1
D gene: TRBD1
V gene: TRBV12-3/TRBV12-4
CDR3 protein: CASSRGLPTEAFF
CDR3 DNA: TGTGCCAGCAGTAGGGGGCTGCCCACTGAAGCTTTCTTT

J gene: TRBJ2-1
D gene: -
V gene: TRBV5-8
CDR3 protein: CASSLREPHEQFF
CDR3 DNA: TGTGCCAGCAGCCTTCGAGAGCCCCATGAGCAGTTCTTC

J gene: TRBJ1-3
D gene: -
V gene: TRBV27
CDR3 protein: CASSFQGFGNTIYF
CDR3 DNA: TGTGCCAGCAGTTTCCAGGGCTTTGGAAACACCATATATTTT

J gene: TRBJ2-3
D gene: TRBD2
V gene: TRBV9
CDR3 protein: CASSVTASGSTDTQYF
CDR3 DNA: TGTGCCAGCAGCGTAACGGCTAGCGGGAGCACAGATACGCAGTATTTT

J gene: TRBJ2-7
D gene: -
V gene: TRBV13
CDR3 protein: CASSLGRYSEQYF
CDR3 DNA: TGTGCCAGCAGCTTAGGGCGCTATTCCGAGCAGTACTTC

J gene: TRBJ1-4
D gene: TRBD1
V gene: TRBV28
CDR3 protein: CASSPGTGVEKLFF
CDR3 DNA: TGTGCCAGCAGTCCCGGGACAGGGGTTGAAAAACTGTTTTTT

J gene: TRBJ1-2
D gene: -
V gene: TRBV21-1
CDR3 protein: CASSPRGVNYGYTF
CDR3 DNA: TGTGCCAGCAGCCCCCGGGGGGTAAACTATGGCTACACCTTC

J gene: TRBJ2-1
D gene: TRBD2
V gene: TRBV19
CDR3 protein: CASSRGSQSYNEQFF
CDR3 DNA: TGTGCCAGTTCCCGCGGGAGTCAGTCCTACAATGAGCAGTTCTTC

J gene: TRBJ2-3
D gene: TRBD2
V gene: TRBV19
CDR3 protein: CASSRTRSTDTQYF
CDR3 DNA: TGTGCCAGTAGTAGGACTAGAAGCACAGATACGCAGTATTTT

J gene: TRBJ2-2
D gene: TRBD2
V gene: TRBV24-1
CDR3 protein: CATSDVTSGRVGELFF
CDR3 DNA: TGTGCCACCAGTGATGTGACTAGCGGGAGGGTCGGGGAGCTGTTTTTT

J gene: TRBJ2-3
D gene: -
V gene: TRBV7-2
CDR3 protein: CASSLAHGDTQYF
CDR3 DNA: TGTGCCAGCAGCTTAGCGCACGGAGATACGCAGTATTTT

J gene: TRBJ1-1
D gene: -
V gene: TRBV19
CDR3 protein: CASSIVAGNTEAFF
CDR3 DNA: TGTGCCAGTAGTATAGTAGCGGGAAACACTGAAGCTTTCTTT

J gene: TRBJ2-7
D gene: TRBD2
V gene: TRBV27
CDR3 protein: CASSLRAGGPHEQYF
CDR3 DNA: TGTGCCAGCAGTTTAAGGGCGGGAGGGCCTCACGAGCAGTACTTC

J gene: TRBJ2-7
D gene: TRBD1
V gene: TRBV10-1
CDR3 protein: CASSGTGPAEQYF
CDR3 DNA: TGCGCCAGCAGTGGGACAGGACCCGCCGAGCAGTACTTC

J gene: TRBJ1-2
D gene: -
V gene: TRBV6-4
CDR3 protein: CASSDSKGREGGYTF
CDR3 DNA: TGTGCCAGCAGTGACTCGAAAGGTAGGGAGGGTGGCTACACCTTC